The 18 T cell receptor beta chains listed next were all sequenced from one sample in a study of blood T cells in healthy people across ages. Then a second PCR, running roughly 7 to 11 cycles, was carried out with a sample-barcoded 5' primer and a J-beta primer mix. TCRdb reprocessed the 5' RACE reads with MiXCR, giving one entry per CDR3 protein. The sample contains 760,000 or so distinct CDR3 sequences, 25% of which appear only once. A further study also used this sample, focusing on T cells of mothers and their children.

Sequenced sample: blood. The receptors come from a boy younger than 18 in good health.

The gene calls are TRBV5-1 and TRBJ2-1, with TRBD2 identical over 11 bases. Germline values: CDR1 SGHRS, CDR2 YFSETQ. The CDR3 contains 18 residues. Trimming took 3 bases from V and 0 from J; bases not matched to a gene: 8. In DNA, the CDR3 is TGCGCCAGCAGCTCGGGACTAGCGGCAGCGTTCTCCTACAATGAGCAGTTCTTC. It specifies CASSSGLAAAFSYNEQFF.

This sequence joins TRBV20-1 and TRBJ1-3, with D uncertain. This CDR3 is built from 14 residues. Trimming took 1 base from V and 9 from J, leaving 16 bases between them. CDR1 is DFQATT and CDR2 is SNEGSKA in the germline V gene (reference sequence). The CDR3 here is CSARVGPRSSTIYF. The CDR3 region has the DNA TGCAGTGCTAGAGTCGGTCCCCGATCAAGCACCATATATTTT.

The chain employs TRBV6-5 and TRBJ2-1, with a possible D match to TRBD2 (5 bases). The CDR3 is made up of 14 amino acids. The V end lost 2 bases, the J end lost 9 bases, and 14 bases lay between the germline ends. The germline V gene has CDR1 MNHEY and CDR2 SVGAGI. The CDR3 is CASSYEGGPVEQFF. DNA of the CDR3: TGTGCCAGCAGTTACGAAGGCGGGCCCGTTGAGCAGTTCTTC.

This clonotype was found a few times. The chain uses TRBV6-1 and TRBJ1-5; D is possibly TRBD1 (6 bases). This CDR3 is 15 amino acids long. Between the trimmed V and J ends, which lost 2 bases and 1 base, there was a span of 9 bases. From germline, CDR1 is MNHNS and CDR2 SASEGT. The CDR3 coding sequence is TGTGCCAGCAGTGAACGTCAGGGGAGCAATCAGCCCCAGCATTTT. This sequence encodes CASSERQGSNQPQHF.

The chain recombines TRBV7-8 with TRBJ2-1, with D unresolved. CDR3 length: 13 residues. V was clipped by 2 bases and J by 9 bases, with 11 bases between them. Germline assignment: CDR1 SGHVS and CDR2 FQNEAQ. The CDR3 loop is CASSLLGPVEQFF. The CDR3, as DNA: TGTGCCAGCAGCTTATTAGGCCCAGTTGAGCAGTTCTTC.

This clonotype was seen repeatedly, ten times or more. The genes are TRBV5-1 and TRBJ2-3, with D possibly TRBD2 on 6 matching bases. This CDR3 spans 15 amino acids. From germline, CDR1 is SGHRS and CDR2 YFSETQ. The V gene lost 1 base and the J gene lost 6 bases, with 15 bases spanning the gap. The CDR3 bases are TGCGCCAGCAGCTTGTTTGGCGGGGAGTTGGATACGCAGTATTTT. It encodes CASSLFGGELDTQYF.

The chain combines TRBV10-3 with TRBJ2-1, with D maybe TRBD1 (6 bases). CDR1 and CDR2 (germline): ENHRY, SYGVKD. This CDR3 comprises 11 residues. Trimming stripped 7 bases from V and 15 bases from J, with 16 bases between. The CDR3 sequence is CAITGGGGRFF. The CDR3 region has the DNA TGTGCCATCACCGGTGGGGGCGGGCGGTTCTTC.

V and J are TRBV10-3 and TRBJ2-5; the D is unclear. Trimming left V 4 bases short and J 1 base short, with 7 bases between. The CDR3 is made up of 13 amino acids. Germline V gives CDR1 ENHRY, CDR2 SYGVKD. The CDR3 coding sequence is TGTGCCATCAGTGCAGAGATCCAAGAGACCCAGTACTTC. Protein: CAISAEIQETQYF.

This rearrangement joins TRBV4-1 to TRBJ2-2; 7 bases match TRBD2. This CDR3 has 15 amino acids. The V segment lost 1 base and the J segment 2 bases; nucleotides outside the gene matches: 1. Germline-derived CDR1 and CDR2 are MGHRA and YSYEKL. The CDR3 DNA reads TGCGCCAGCAGCCAAGCTAGCGGAAACACCGGGGAGCTGTTTTTT. Protein sequence: CASSQASGNTGELFF.

The chain is built from TRBV24-1 and TRBJ1-1; D is uncertain. Between the trimmed V and J ends, which lost 2 bases and 4 bases, there was a span of 13 bases. This CDR3 region has 15 residues. Looked up from germline, CDR1 is KGHDR and CDR2 is SFDVKD. The CDR3 loop reads CATSDSGDLRTEAFF. As DNA, the CDR3 is TGTGCCACCAGTGATTCGGGCGATCTACGCACTGAAGCTTTCTTT.

The V and J genes are TRBV7-2 and TRBJ1-2, with no clear D. The CDR3 totals 14 residues. Per germline, CDR1 SGHTA and CDR2 FQGNSA. V dropped 2 bases and J dropped 4 bases, with 11 bases sitting between them. The CDR3 loop reads CASSLSGRSYGYTF. CDR3 DNA: TGTGCCAGCAGCTTATCCGGGAGGAGCTATGGCTACACCTTC.

The chain joins TRBV5-1 to TRBJ1-1; D unclear. Deletions cut 1 base from V and 1 base from J, with 11 bases between. Germline V gives CDR1 SGHRS, CDR2 YFSETQ. CDR3 size: 15 residues. Here the CDR3 DNA reads TGCGCCAGCAGCTTGCGTTCAGAAACGAACACTGAAGCTTTCTTT. Its protein is CASSLRSETNTEAFF.

This chain joins TRBV12-3 or TRBV12-4 and TRBJ2-2; D not resolved. This CDR3 region has 14 residues. V lost 6 bases, J lost 1 base, and 9 bases lay in between. As DNA, the CDR3 is TGTGCCAGCAGAGACCCAGGGAACACCGGGGAGCTGTTTTTT. Amino acid sequence: CASRDPGNTGELFF.

The J gene is TRBJ2-1, the V gene TRBV12-3 or TRBV12-4, with D perhaps matching TRBD2 (5 bases). There are 12 residues in the CDR3. The germline V and J ends were trimmed by 3 bases and 5 bases, with 5 bases remaining between them. The CDR3 protein is CASSFSDNEQFF. Here the CDR3 DNA reads TGTGCCAGCAGTTTTAGCGACAATGAGCAGTTCTTC.

The chain employs TRBV9 and TRBJ2-2; D remains unclear. The germline V and J ends were trimmed by 2 bases and 2 bases, with 16 bases remaining between them. Germline assignment: CDR1 SGDLS and CDR2 YYNGEE. The CDR3 spans 17 residues. CDR3 sequence: CASSVGTSDFNTGELFF. For the CDR3, the DNA is TGTGCCAGCAGCGTGGGCACCTCGGATTTTAACACCGGGGAGCTGTTTTTT.

This clonotype was counted between two and nine times. The CDR3 sequence is CASSSLAGVFYGYTF. The CDR3 DNA sequence: TGTGCCAGCAGCTCACTCGCAGGGGTCTTTTATGGCTACACCTTC. The chain carries TRBV11-3 and TRBJ1-2; maybe TRBD1 (6 bases). The CDR3 runs to 15 residues. The V and J ends lost 4 bases and 5 bases respectively, with 17 bases between them. Germline lookup yields CDR1 SGHNT and CDR2 YENEEA.

The V gene is TRBV12-3 or TRBV12-4, the J gene TRBJ2-3, with 8 bases fitting TRBD2. The CDR3 covers 16 residues. The junction had 10 bases not matched to a gene; V was cut back by 2 bases and J by 6 bases. The CDR3 here is CASSLYNGGALDTQYF. CDR3 nucleotide sequence: TGTGCCAGCAGTTTATATAACGGGGGGGCCCTCGATACGCAGTATTTT.

The CDR3 DNA reads TGCGCCAGCAGCTTTGGACTAGGGGGGAACAATGAGCAGTTCTTC. This codes for CASSFGLGGNNEQFF. The chain employs TRBV5-1 and TRBJ2-1, with D maybe TRBD2 (7 bases). The germline gives CDR1 SGHRS, CDR2 YFSETQ. CDR3 length: 15 amino acids. V dropped 2 bases and J dropped 5 bases, with 14 bases sitting between them.